These 20 T cell receptor beta chains originate from one sample sequenced in a study of T-cell reconstitution after alpha-beta-depleted transplantation in children. For TCRbeta, the library was prepared with unique molecular identifiers. TCRdb independently ran MiXCR on the PCR reads; one entry per CDR3 protein. The data show about 590,000 distinct CDR3 sequences, approximately 12% seen once. Sequences were derived from PBMCs, mostly from graft donor cells, sampled 360 days after TCRalphabeta/CD19-depleted stem cell transplant. Receptor source: a male patient younger than 18 who had a stem cell transplant for acute myeloid leukemia, so the T cells may come from the graft donor.

The table lists this clonotype with a few counts. The chain is built from TRBV28 and TRBJ1-6; TRBD1 might be the D (5 bases). From germline, CDR1 is MDHEN and CDR2 SYDVKM. The CDR3 runs 14 residues. V lost 4 bases to trimming and J lost 1 base, with 5 bases between them. The CDR3 here is CASSWGSYNSPLHF. CDR3 in DNA: TGTGCCAGCAGTTGGGGGTCCTATAATTCACCCCTCCACTTT. Variable domain in full (rest from reference TRBV28 and TRBJ1-6): DVKVTQSSRYLVKRTGEKVFLECVQDMDHENMFWYRQDPGLGLRLIYFSYDVKMKEKGDIPEGYSVSREKKERFSLILESASTNQTSMYLCASSWGSYNSPLHFGNGTRLTVT.

The genes are TRBV4-3 and TRBJ2-5, with 7 bases identical to TRBD2. This CDR3 is built from 16 residues. J gave up 2 bases and V 4 bases, and 10 bases lay outside the gene matches. CDR1 is LGHNA, CDR2 YSLEER, per germline. CDR3 amino acids: CASSRNPLAAQETQYF. In DNA form, the CDR3 reads TGCGCCAGCAGCCGAAACCCGCTAGCGGCTCAAGAGACCCAGTACTTC.

This clonotype was counted ten times or more. The chain has TRBV5-1 and TRBJ2-2, with TRBD2 matching over 8 bases. The CDR3 sequence is 15 residues long. The ends lost 4 bases at V and 4 bases at J; junction bases unmatched: 6. Germline lookup yields CDR1 SGHRS and CDR2 YFSETQ. The CDR3 loop is CASSAGTRGTGELFF. Written as DNA, the CDR3 is TGCGCCAGCAGCGCCGGGACTAGGGGCACCGGGGAGCTGTTTTTT. The entire variable domain, with the rest obtained from reference TRBV5-1 and TRBJ2-2, is as follows: KAGVTQTPRYLIKTRGQQVTLSCSPISGHRSVSWYQQTPGQGLQFLFEYFSETQRNKGNFPGRFSGRQFSNSRSEMNVSTLELGDSALYLCASSAGTRGTGELFFGEGSRLTVL.

The chain recombines TRBV19 with TRBJ1-1; D gene unclear. The CDR3 has 15 amino acids. The germline V gene has CDR1 LNHDA and CDR2 SQIVND (reference sequence). V lost 3 bases, J lost 6 bases, and 17 bases lay in between. The CDR3 region is CASSIWALKRPEAFF. CDR3 nucleotides: TGTGCCAGTAGTATTTGGGCCCTGAAACGCCCTGAAGCTTTCTTT.

This clonotype was counted at least ten times. The V call is TRBV21-1, the J call TRBJ2-3; TRBD1 is the table's D call and was not checked against the DNA. TRBV21-1 is reported as a pseudogene. The CDR3 runs 16 residues. The CDR3 DNA reads as TGTGCCAGCAGCAAACACAGGGGGCTTAGCACAGATACGCAGTATTTT. Translation gives CASSKHRGLSTDTQYF.

The V call is TRBV20-1, the J call TRBJ2-1; TRBD2 matches at 13 bases. Germline V gene sequence: CDR1 DFQATT, CDR2 SNEGSKA (reference sequence). This CDR3 contains 14 residues. Trimming took 5 bases from V and 13 from J; bases not matched to a gene: 11. In DNA form, the CDR3 reads TGCAGTGCTTCCGGGACTAGCGGGGAAATGGGTCAGTTCTTC. This codes for CSASGTSGEMGQFF.

This clonotype was counted between two and nine times. This chain connects TRBV6-2 or TRBV6-3 to TRBJ2-4; 8 positions agree with TRBD1. CDR3 length equals 13 residues. The V gene's germline CDR1 is MNHEY and CDR2 SVGEGT. After removal of 5 bases from V and 7 bases from J, the junction contained 4 bases not matched to a gene. CDR3 in amino acids: CASSRDRTNIQYF. The CDR3 bases are TGTGCCAGCAGTCGGGACAGGACGAACATTCAGTACTTC.

This clonotype has a count of ten or more. The chain links TRBV10-3 to TRBJ2-5; D gene ambiguous. Germline CDR1 and CDR2: ENHRY and SYGVKD. Trimming took off 10 bases at V and 1 base at J, with 10 bases between the two ends. The CDR3 is made up of 12 amino acids. In nucleotides, the CDR3 is TGTGCCACCCGACATTTCCAAGAGACCCAGTACTTC. Amino acid sequence: CATRHFQETQYF.

A few counts support this clonotype. V and J are TRBV29-1 and TRBJ2-2; 8 nucleotides agree with TRBD1. The CDR3 length is 13 residues. Germline values: CDR1 SQVTM, CDR2 ANQGSEA. J was trimmed by 3 bases and V by 5 bases; bases with no gene match: 2. CDR3 residues: CSVSGGDTGELFF. The CDR3 nucleotides read TGCAGCGTTTCAGGGGGCGACACCGGGGAGCTGTTTTTT.

The chain uses TRBV7-8 and TRBJ2-7; the D gene is possibly TRBD1 (6 bases). The germline CDR1 and CDR2 sequences are SGHVS and FQNEAQ. The CDR3 runs 15 residues. The ends were cut back, 5 bases at V and 2 bases at J, with 16 bases in the middle. CDR3 protein: CASSRRQANTYEQYF. CDR3 DNA: TGTGCCAGCAGCCGAAGACAGGCTAACACCTACGAGCAGTACTTC.

The chain is built from TRBV5-1 and TRBJ2-1; TRBD1 matches 8 bases. The V segment lost 5 bases and the J segment 2 bases; nucleotides outside the gene matches: 6. The CDR3 is 15 residues long. Germline-derived CDR1 and CDR2 are SGHRS and YFSETQ. The CDR3 coding sequence is TGCGCCAGCAGGTTTCCGGGACAGGCCTACAATGAGCAGTTCTTC. It encodes CASRFPGQAYNEQFF.

V is TRBV20-1 and J is TRBJ2-1, with TRBD2 matching over 11 bases. Trimming took 4 bases from V and 7 from J; bases not matched to a gene: 9. The V gene's germline CDR1 is DFQATT and CDR2 SNEGSKA (reference sequence). CDR3 size: 15 residues. CDR3: CSATLLAGAGNEQFF. The CDR3, as DNA: TGCAGTGCTACTCTACTAGCGGGAGCGGGTAATGAGCAGTTCTTC.

The V call is TRBV6-4, the J call TRBJ2-2, with 9 bases aligning to TRBD2. Trimming cost V 3 bases and J 4 bases; bases outside gene matches: 0. Germline values: CDR1 MRHNA, CDR2 SNTAGT. The CDR3 length is 14 residues. The DNA for the CDR3 is TGTGCCAGCAGTGAACTAGCGGGCACCGGGGAGCTGTTTTTT. It yields the protein CASSELAGTGELFF.

As to this clonotype: The junction departs from germline at one end; a sequencing error may be responsible. V gene TRBV28 combines with J gene TRBJ2-7, with D unresolved. This CDR3 is 12 amino acids long. In germline, CDR1 is MDHEN, CDR2 SYDVKM. CDR3 residues: CASRLGDYEQYF. The CDR3 coding sequence is TGTGCCAGCCGTTTGGGCGACTACGAGCAGTACTTC.

This clonotype showed up just a few times. V usage is TRBV7-6 and J usage is TRBJ2-2; weak D call: TRBD2 (6 bases). CDR3 length: 14 residues. The germline gives CDR1 SGHVS, CDR2 FNYEAQ. Between the trimmed V and J ends, which lost 3 bases and 4 bases, there was a span of 9 bases. CDR3 nucleotides: TGTGCCAGCAGCTTCCCGCGGGGCACCGGGGAGCTGTTTTTT. This encodes CASSFPRGTGELFF.

The chain employs TRBV7-2 and TRBJ2-3, with unresolved D. V lost 0 bases to trimming and J lost 1 base, with 8 bases between them. Germline lookup yields CDR1 SGHTA and CDR2 FQGNSA. This CDR3 is built from 15 residues. CDR3 residues: CASSLALQGTDTQYF. CDR3 nucleotides: TGTGCCAGCAGCTTAGCGTTGCAGGGCACAGATACGCAGTATTTT.

The J gene is TRBJ2-2, the V gene TRBV6-1, with 8 nucleotides matching TRBD2. V dropped 5 bases and J dropped 4; count of bases not matched to a gene: 9. The CDR3 extends over 16 amino acids. CDR1 is MNHNS, CDR2 SASEGT, per germline. The CDR3 sequence is CASSPPSGSFTGELFF. The CDR3 region has the DNA TGTGCCAGCAGTCCCCCCAGCGGGAGTTTCACCGGGGAGCTGTTTTTT.

This clonotype came up many times. The rearrangement uses TRBV7-9 and TRBJ2-4; 10 nucleotides line up with TRBD2. V trimming: 5 bases; J trimming: 7 bases; junction bases outside the gene matches: 14. The V gene's germline CDR1 is SEHNR and CDR2 FQNEAQ (reference sequence). The CDR3 consists of 17 residues. The DNA of the CDR3 is TGTGCCAGCAGCCCCGGACTAGCGGTCCACCCGTCGAACATTCAGTACTTC. Translation: CASSPGLAVHPSNIQYF.

The rearrangement joins TRBV11-2 to TRBJ2-2; 9 bases align to TRBD2. The V gene's germline CDR1 is SGHAT and CDR2 FQNNGV. V dropped 5 bases and J dropped 4; count of bases not matched to a gene: 8. The CDR3 covers 16 residues. The CDR3 protein is CASSPLAGGPTGELFF. For the CDR3, the DNA is TGTGCCAGCAGCCCCCTCGCGGGAGGGCCCACCGGGGAGCTGTTTTTT.

This clonotype has just a few counts. This chain connects TRBV4-2 to TRBJ2-5; the D gene is possibly TRBD2 (5 bases). The V end was cut by 1 base, the J end by 2 bases, with 8 bases between. There are 14 residues in the CDR3. Germline CDR1 and CDR2: LGHNA and YNFKEQ. CDR3 bases: TGTGCCAGCAGCCAAGTCTTAGCGCAAGAGACCCAGTACTTC. Protein: CASSQVLAQETQYF.